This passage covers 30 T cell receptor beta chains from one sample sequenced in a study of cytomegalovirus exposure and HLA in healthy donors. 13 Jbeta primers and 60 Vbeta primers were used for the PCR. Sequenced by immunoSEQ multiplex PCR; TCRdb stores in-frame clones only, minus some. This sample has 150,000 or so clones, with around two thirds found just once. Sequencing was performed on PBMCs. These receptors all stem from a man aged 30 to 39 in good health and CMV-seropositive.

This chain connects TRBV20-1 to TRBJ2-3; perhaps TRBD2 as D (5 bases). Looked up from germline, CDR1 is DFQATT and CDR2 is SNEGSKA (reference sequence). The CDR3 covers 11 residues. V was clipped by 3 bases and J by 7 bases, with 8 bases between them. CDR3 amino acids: CSARERHTQYF. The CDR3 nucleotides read TGCAGTGCTAGGGAGCGGCATACGCAGTATTTT.

The CDR3: CASSLSGTVNTEAFF. CDR3 sequence (DNA): TGTGCCAGCAGCTTATCCGGGACAGTGAACACTGAAGCTTTCTTT. The rearrangement links TRBV7-2 to TRBJ1-1, with 7 bases identical to TRBD1. Looked up from germline, CDR1 is SGHTA and CDR2 is FQGNSA. The junction had 3 bases not matched to a gene; V was cut back by 2 bases and J by 0 bases. CDR3 size: 15 residues.

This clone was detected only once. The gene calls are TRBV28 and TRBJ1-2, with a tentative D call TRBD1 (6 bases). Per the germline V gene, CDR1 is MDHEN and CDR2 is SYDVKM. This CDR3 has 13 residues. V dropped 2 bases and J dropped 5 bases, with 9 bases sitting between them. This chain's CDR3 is CASSLGGYYGYTF. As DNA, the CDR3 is TGTGCCAGCAGTTTAGGGGGCTATTATGGCTACACCTTC.

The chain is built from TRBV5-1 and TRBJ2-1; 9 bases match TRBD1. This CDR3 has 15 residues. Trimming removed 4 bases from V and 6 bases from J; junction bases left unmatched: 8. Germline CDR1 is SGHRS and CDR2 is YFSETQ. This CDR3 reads CASSLGTGSVNEQFF. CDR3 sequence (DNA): TGCGCCAGCAGCCTCGGGACAGGGAGTGTCAATGAGCAGTTCTTC.

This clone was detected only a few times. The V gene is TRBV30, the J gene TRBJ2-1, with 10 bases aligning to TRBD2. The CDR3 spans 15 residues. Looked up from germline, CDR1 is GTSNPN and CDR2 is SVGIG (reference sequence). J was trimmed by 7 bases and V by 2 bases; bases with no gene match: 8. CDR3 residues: CAWSSGTSVGNEQFF. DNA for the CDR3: TGTGCCTGGAGTTCCGGGACTAGCGTTGGTAATGAGCAGTTCTTC.

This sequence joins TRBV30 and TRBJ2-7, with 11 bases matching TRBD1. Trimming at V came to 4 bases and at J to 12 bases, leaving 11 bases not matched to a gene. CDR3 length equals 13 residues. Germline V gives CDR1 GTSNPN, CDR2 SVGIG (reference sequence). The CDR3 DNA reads TGTGCCTGGAATCGGGGACAGGGGGGTTGGCTGTACTTC. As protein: CAWNRGQGGWLYF.

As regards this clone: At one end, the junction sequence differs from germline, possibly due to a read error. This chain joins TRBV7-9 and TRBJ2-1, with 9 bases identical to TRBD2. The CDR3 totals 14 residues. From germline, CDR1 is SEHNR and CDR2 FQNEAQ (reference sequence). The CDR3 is CSSSLVLAGNEQFF. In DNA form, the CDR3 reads TGTTCCAGCAGCTTAGTCCTAGCGGGAAACGAGCAGTTCTTC.

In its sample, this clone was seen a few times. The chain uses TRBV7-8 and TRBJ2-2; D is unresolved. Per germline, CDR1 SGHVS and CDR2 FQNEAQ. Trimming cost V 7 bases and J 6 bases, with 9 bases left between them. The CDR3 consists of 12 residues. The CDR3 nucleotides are TGTGCCAGCACCCGTCTTTCCGGGGAGCTGTTTTTT. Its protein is CASTRLSGELFF. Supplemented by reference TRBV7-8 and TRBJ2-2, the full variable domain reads GAGVSQSPRYKVAKRGQDVALRCDPISGHVSLFWYQQALGQGPEFLTYFQNEAQLDKSGLPSDRFFAERPEGSVSTLKIQRTQQEDSAVYLCASTRLSGELFFGEGSRLTVL.

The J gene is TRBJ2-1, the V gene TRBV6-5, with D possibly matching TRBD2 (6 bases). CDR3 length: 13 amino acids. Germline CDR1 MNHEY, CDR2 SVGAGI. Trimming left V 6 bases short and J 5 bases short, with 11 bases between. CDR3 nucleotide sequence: TGTGCCAGCAGGGGGCCGGGGGACAATGAGCAGTTCTTC. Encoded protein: CASRGPGDNEQFF.

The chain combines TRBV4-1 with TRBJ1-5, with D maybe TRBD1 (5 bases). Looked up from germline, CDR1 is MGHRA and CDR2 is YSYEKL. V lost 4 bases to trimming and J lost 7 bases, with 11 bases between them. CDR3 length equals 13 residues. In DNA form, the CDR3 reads TGCGCCAGCAGCCGGGGGGGAATACAGCCCCAGCATTTT. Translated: CASSRGGIQPQHF.

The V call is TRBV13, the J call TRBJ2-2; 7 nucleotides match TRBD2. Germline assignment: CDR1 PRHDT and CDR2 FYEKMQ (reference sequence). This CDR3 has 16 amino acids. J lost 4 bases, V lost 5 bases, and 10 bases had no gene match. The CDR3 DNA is TGTGCCAGCAGCCCTCAGGGCGGGAGAAGCACCGGGGAGCTGTTTTTT. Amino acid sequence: CASSPQGGRSTGELFF.

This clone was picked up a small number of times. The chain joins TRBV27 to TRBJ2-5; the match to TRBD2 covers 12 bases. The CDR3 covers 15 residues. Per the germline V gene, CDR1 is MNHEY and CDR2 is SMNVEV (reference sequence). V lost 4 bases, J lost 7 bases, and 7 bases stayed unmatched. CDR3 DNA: TGTGCCAGCAGTTCGCAGACTAGCGGGAGTGGGACCCAGTACTTC. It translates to CASSSQTSGSGTQYF.

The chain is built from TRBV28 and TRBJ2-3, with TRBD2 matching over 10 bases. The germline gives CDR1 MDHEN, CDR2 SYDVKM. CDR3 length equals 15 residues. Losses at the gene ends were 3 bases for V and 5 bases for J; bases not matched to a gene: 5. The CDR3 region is CASSFLAGGGDTQYF. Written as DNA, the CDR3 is TGTGCCAGCAGTTTTTTAGCGGGAGGTGGAGATACGCAGTATTTT.

The CDR3 is CASSLQVASGPNTGELFF. CDR3 bases: TGTGCCAGCAGCCTGCAGGTGGCTAGCGGACCGAACACCGGGGAGCTGTTTTTT. The V and J genes are TRBV7-8 and TRBJ2-2; 7 bases line up with TRBD2. Germline V gene sequence: CDR1 SGHVS, CDR2 FQNEAQ. The V segment lost 5 bases and the J segment 0 bases; nucleotides outside the gene matches: 12. The CDR3 covers 18 residues. Using reference TRBV7-8 and TRBJ2-2 for the parts outside the CDR3, the full variable domain is GAGVSQSPRYKVAKRGQDVALRCDPISGHVSLFWYQQALGQGPEFLTYFQNEAQLDKSGLPSDRFFAERPEGSVSTLKIQRTQQEDSAVYLCASSLQVASGPNTGELFFGEGSRLTVL.

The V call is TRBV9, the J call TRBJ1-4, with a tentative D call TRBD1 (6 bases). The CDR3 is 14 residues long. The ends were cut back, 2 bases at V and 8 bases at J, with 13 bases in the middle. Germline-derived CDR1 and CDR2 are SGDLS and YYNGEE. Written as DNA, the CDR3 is TGTGCCAGCAGCGTGAGGGGGATGGAAGAAAAACTGTTTTTT. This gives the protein CASSVRGMEEKLFF. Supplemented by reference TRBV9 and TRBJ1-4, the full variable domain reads DSGVTQTPKHLITATGQRVTLRCSPRSGDLSVYWYQQSLDQGLQFLIQYYNGEERAKGNILERFSAQQFPDLHSELNLSSLELGDSALYFCASSVRGMEEKLFFGSGTQLSVL.

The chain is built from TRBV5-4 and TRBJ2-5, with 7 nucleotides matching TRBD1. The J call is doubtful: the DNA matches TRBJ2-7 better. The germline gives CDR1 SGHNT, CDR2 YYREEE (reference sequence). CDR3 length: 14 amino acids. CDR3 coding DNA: TGTGCCAGCAGGTCTAGGGACAGCTCCTACGAGCAGTACTTC. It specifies CASRSRDSSYEQYF.

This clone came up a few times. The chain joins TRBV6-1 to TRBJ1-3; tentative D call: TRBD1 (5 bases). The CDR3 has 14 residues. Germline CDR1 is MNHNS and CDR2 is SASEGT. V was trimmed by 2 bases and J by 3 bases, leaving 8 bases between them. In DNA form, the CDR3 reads TGTGCCAGCAGTGAAATGGGGGGTGGAAACACCATATATTTT. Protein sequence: CASSEMGGGNTIYF.

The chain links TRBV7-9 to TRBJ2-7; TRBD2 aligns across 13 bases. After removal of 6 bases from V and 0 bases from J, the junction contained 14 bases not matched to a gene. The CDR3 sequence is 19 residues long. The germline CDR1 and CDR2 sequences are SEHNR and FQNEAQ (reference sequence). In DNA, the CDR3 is TGTGCCAGCAGTTCGACCCCCGGGACTAGCGGGAAGAGCTCCTACGAGCAGTACTTC. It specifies CASSSTPGTSGKSSYEQYF.

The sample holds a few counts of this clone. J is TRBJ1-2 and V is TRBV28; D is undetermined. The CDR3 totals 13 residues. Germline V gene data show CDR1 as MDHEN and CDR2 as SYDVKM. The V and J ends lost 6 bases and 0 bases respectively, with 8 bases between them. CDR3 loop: CASRNTANYGYTF. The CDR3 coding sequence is TGTGCCAGCAGAAATACAGCTAACTATGGCTACACCTTC.

The CDR3 DNA reads TGCGCCAGCAGCTTCTTCCCTAGCAAGAACTACGAGCAGTACTTC. This gives the protein CASSFFPSKNYEQYF. This rearrangement joins TRBV5-1 to TRBJ2-7; D possibly corresponds to TRBD2 (5 bases). The length of the CDR3 is 15 residues. The V end was cut by 2 bases, the J end by 3 bases, with 15 bases between. Germline V CDR1 and CDR2: SGHRS, YFSETQ.

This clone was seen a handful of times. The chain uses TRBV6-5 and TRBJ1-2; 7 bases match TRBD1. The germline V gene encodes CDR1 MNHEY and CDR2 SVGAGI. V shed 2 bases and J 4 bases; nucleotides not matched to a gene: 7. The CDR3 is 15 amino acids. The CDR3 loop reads CASSYTRGGSYGYTF. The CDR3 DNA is TGTGCCAGCAGTTACACCCGAGGGGGCTCCTATGGCTACACCTTC.

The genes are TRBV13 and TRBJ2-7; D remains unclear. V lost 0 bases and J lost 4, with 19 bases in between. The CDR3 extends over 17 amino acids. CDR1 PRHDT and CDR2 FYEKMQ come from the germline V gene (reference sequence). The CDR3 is CASSLGFAPGGAYEQYF. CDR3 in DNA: TGTGCCAGCAGCTTAGGTTTCGCCCCTGGCGGAGCATACGAGCAGTACTTC.

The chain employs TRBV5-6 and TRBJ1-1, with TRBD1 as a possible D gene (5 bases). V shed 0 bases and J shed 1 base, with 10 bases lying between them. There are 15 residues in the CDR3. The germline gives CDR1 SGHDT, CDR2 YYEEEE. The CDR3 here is CASSLDPGRNTEAFF. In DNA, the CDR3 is TGTGCCAGCAGCTTGGATCCAGGGCGGAACACTGAAGCTTTCTTT.

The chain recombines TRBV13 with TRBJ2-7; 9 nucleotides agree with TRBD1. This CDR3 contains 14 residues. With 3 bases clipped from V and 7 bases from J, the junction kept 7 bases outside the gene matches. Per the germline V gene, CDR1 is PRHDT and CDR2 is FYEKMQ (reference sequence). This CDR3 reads CASSLGQGVLEQYF. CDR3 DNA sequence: TGTGCCAGCAGCTTGGGACAGGGAGTATTGGAGCAGTACTTC.

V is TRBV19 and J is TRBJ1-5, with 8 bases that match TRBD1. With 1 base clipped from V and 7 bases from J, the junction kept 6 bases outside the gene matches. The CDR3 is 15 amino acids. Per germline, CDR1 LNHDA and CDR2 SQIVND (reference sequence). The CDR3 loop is CASSIGLTGAQPQHF. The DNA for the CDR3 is TGTGCCAGTAGTATAGGGCTGACAGGGGCCCAGCCCCAGCATTTT.

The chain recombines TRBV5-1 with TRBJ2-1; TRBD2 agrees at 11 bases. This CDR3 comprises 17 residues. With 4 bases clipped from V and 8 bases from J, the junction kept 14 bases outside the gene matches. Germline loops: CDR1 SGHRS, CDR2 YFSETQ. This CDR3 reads CASSTILAGEGGDEQFF. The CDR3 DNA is TGCGCCAGCAGCACTATACTAGCGGGAGAAGGAGGCGATGAGCAGTTCTTC.

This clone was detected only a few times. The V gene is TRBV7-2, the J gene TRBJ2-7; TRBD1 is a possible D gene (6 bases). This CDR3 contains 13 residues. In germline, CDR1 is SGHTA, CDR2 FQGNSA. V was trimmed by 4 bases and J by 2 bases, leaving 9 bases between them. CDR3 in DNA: TGTGCCAGCAGCTGGGACAACGCCTACGAGCAGTACTTC. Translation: CASSWDNAYEQYF.

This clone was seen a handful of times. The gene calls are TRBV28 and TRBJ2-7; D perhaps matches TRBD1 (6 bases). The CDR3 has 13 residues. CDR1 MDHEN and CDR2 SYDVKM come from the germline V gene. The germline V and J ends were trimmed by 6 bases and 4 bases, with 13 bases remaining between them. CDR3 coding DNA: TGTGCCAGCAGCCAAGGGCAGGGGTACGAGCAGTACTTC. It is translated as CASSQGQGYEQYF.

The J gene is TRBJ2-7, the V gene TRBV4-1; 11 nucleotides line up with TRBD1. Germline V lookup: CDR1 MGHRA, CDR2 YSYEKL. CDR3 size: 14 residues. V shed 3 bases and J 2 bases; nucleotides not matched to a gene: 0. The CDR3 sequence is CASSQGQGAYEQYF. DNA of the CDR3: TGCGCCAGCAGCCAGGGACAGGGGGCCTACGAGCAGTACTTC.

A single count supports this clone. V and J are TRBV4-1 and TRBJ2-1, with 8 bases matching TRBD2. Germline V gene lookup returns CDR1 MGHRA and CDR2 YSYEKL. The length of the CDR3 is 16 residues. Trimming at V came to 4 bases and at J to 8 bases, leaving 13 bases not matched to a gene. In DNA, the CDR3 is TGCGCCAGCAGCCCGGGAGGGACCCAGGCCTGGGATGAGCAGTTCTTC. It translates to CASSPGGTQAWDEQFF.